This T cell receptor (beta chain) is drawn from a study of vaccination effects on CD4 cells after COVID-19 (dated 2022 in TCRdb). Describing the broader study: Across the study, the median time from the second dose to post-vaccine sampling was 72 days (range 14 to 241). In both COVID-19 convalescent patients and infection-naive vaccine recipients, the study compared SARS-CoV-2 spike-specific CD4+ TCR repertoires from before mRNA vaccination with those from after it. The full study included roughly 10 COVID-19 convalescent patients and a handful of SARS-CoV-2-naive healthy vaccine recipients. Cultures from other donors in the study were sequenced using the Oncomine TCR Beta short-read assay on an Illumina iSeq 100.

In the ViraFEST assay, PBMC were stimulated with viral peptide pools, and TCR sequencing was then used to find antigen-specific CD4+ T cell clonotypes based on their expansion. After around eleven days of culture, CD4+ T cells were isolated with the EasySep CD4+ T cell isolation kit. Two doses of either the BNT162b2 or the mRNA-1273 mRNA SARS-CoV-2 vaccine were administered to participants. The absence of prior SARS-CoV-2 infection in healthy vaccine recipients was confirmed by negative nucleocapsid antibodies before and after vaccination. Approximately 2 million PBMC per well were cultured with about 10 ug/ml peptides in IMDM containing roughly 5% human AB serum, approximately 10 IU/ml IL-2 and gentamicin. On days 3 and 7, half of the culture medium was replaced with fresh IL-2-containing medium. Unless noted otherwise, every peptide stimulation condition was grown in triplicate wells. Using Ficoll-Paque Plus gradient centrifugation, PBMC were separated from whole blood and then either used fresh or cryopreserved at -140C. The overlapping peptide pools covered the spike proteins of SARS-CoV-2 as well as those of the common cold coronaviruses HCoV-NL63, HCoV-OC43 and HCoV-229E. The QIAamp micro DNA kit was used to extract genomic DNA from the cultured CD4+ T cells.

In regard to this clone: This clone's antigen is unknown. The sample holds no much larger clone one base away, and base qualities are not on file.

The library was obtained by the immunoSEQ multiplex PCR assay. DNA from the cultured and isolated CD4+ T cells underwent TCR beta CDR3 sequencing. In the authors' own workflow: Non-productive TCR sequences were removed, reads were trimmed to the CDR3 region, and CDR3s of at least 7 amino acids were retained. The MANAFEST web app was used to pick out antigen-specific clonotypes by comparing their expansion in peptide wells with that in reference cultures. To count as positive, a clone had to show expansion at FDR<0.05 compared with the reference and with all other wells, an odds ratio above 5, and a frequency above 0.1% in two replicate wells. A clonotype was defined as cross-reactive if the clonotype was significantly expanded both in SARS-CoV-2 spike wells and in at least one common cold coronavirus spike condition. CDR3 similarity was assessed by Levenshtein distance with the stringdist R package, and unrooted trees were built with ape in R 3.6.1. Sourced from immuneACCESS, this table was stored by TCRdb with only in-frame sequences that have V and J called. A share of the clones is absent; for the studies checked, an unresolved V gene accounts for under half, and the remainder has no known explanation. That table gives V, J and clone size, and the DNA gave D and trimming. This sample gives under 20,000 clones in total; approximately 70% of them show up just once. The top ten clonotypes cover about 9.9% of the sample.

On the study overall, not on this receptor specifically: Clones induced by infection and clones induced by vaccination both contracted markedly at late timepoints after vaccination, which fits with T cell responses waning over time. The study was limited by a small number of convalescent patients, and early post-infection timepoints were lacking. In healthy vaccine recipients, vaccine-induced clones were almost all SARS-CoV-2 mono-reactive, with only 1 of 255 cross-reactive with common cold coronaviruses.

For CDR1 and CDR2, the germline V gene lists WSHSY and SAAADI. A distance of 12 bases separates the germline ends of V and J, which lose 0 bases and 7 bases respectively. Counted from cysteine to phenylalanine, this CDR3 has 14 amino acids. Solely the CDR3 DNA is kept, with 42 bases framed from the first base. The chain uses TRBV10-2 and TRBJ1-1, with an unclear D gene assignment. Sequences were derived from CD4+ T cells from PBMCs cultured with SARS-CoV-2 spike peptides, sampled after COVID-19 vaccination. Sample cell subset or site, as interpreted from the label and publication: SARS-CoV-2 spike overlapping peptide pool stimulation. This receptor was identified in a human donor who received a COVID-19 vaccine. The CDR3 reads as follows: CASSESILRGEAFF. Here is the DNA: TGCGCCAGCAGTGAGTCAATATTACGGGGTGAAGCTTTCTTT.